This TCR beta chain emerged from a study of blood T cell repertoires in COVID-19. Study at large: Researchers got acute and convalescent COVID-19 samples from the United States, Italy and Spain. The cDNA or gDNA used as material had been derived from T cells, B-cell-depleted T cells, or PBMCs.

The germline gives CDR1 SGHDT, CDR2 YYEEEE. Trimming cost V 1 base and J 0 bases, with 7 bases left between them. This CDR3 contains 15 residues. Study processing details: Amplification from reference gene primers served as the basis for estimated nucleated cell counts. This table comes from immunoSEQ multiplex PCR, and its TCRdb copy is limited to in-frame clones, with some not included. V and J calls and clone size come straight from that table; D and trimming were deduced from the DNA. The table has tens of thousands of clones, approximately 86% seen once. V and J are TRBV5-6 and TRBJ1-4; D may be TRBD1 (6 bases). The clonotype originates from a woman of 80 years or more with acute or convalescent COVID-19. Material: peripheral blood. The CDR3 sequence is CASSLRTATNEKLFF. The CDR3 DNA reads TGTGCCAGCAGCTTGCGGACAGCAACTAATGAAAAACTGTTTTTT.